This is a list of T cell receptor beta chains from one sample in a study of technical replicates of blood from a few donors. Profiled with immunoSEQ multiplex PCR; TCRdb holds only in-frame clones, not every one. The table has tens of thousands of clones, 90% to 95% seen once. The sample was T cells isolated from PBMCs. The receptors here all came from a human donor in good health. Both conserved end residues are part of each CDR3. D genes are given only for firm matches. Some rows have no size entry. The others give once, few or many, or a class for an expanded clone.

V gene,clone size,D gene,J gene,CDR3 DNA,CDR3 protein
TRBV7-9,.,.,TRBJ2-7,TGTGCCAGCAGCCACTGGGCTGACAGTCCCTACGAGCAGTACTTC,CASSHWADSPYEQYF
TRBV18,few,TRBD1,TRBJ1-4,TGTGCCAGCTCACCACCGGGACAGGGGGAGGAAAAACTGTTTTTT,CASSPPGQGEEKLFF
TRBV11-2,.,TRBD1,TRBJ2-6,TGTGCCAGCAGCTTCCTGGGGACAGGGGGCGCTGGGGCCAACGTCCTGACTTTC,CASSFLGTGGAGANVLTF
TRBV25-1,.,TRBD1,TRBJ2-2,TGTGCCAGCAGTGGTGGGACAGGGGCCACCGGGGAGCTGTTTTTT,CASSGGTGATGELFF
TRBV6-1,.,.,TRBJ2-7,TGTGCCAGCAATACCTACGAGCAGTACTTC,CASNTYEQYF
TRBV6-5,.,TRBD2,TRBJ2-7,TGTGCCAGCAGTCGACCGACTAGACTAGCCCACGAGCAGTACTTC,CASSRPTRLAHEQYF
TRBV5-4,.,.,TRBJ1-1,TGTGCCAGCAGTTCTTATTCTGGACTATTGAACACTGAAGCTTTCTTT,CASSSYSGLLNTEAFF
TRBV29-1,once,.,TRBJ1-1,TGCAGCGTTGAAGAACCCAGGGAGAACACTGAAGCTTTCTTT,CSVEEPRENTEAFF
TRBV7-9,few,.,TRBJ2-5,TGTGCCAGCAGCTTAGTAGGGACTTCTCAGGGAGAGACCCAGTACTTC,CASSLVGTSQGETQYF
TRBV6-1,.,TRBD1,TRBJ2-3,TGTGCCAGCAAGGGACAGGGGGCCGCAGATACGCAGTATTTT,CASKGQGAADTQYF
TRBV11-3,.,.,TRBJ2-2,TGTGCCAGCAGCCCGGCCAGACAGATAAACACCGGGGAGCTGTTTTTT,CASSPARQINTGELFF
TRBV4-1,.,.,TRBJ2-2,TGCGCCAGCAGCCAAGAGAGGAACACCGGGGAGCTGTTTTTT,CASSQERNTGELFF
TRBV27,.,.,TRBJ1-1,TGTGCCAGCAGTCCGGGGGGCGCCCATCATGAAGCTTTCTTT,CASSPGGAHHEAFF
TRBV4-1,.,.,TRBJ2-7,TGCGCCAGCAGCCAAGAAATGAGGGAGGAAGAGCAGTACTTC,CASSQEMREEEQYF
TRBV6-4,.,TRBD1,TRBJ1-1,TGTGCCAGCAGTGACTCGACAGGGGGGAACACTGAAGCTTTCTTT,CASSDSTGGNTEAFF
TRBV28,.,TRBD1,TRBJ1-2,TGTGCCAGCAGTTACGTAGGACAGGGGGACTATGGCTACACCTTC,CASSYVGQGDYGYTF
TRBV13,.,.,TRBJ2-3,TGTGCCAGCAGCTTCATGTCATTGGCCACAGATACGCAGTATTTT,CASSFMSLATDTQYF
TRBV27,.,TRBD2,TRBJ2-1,TGTGCCAGCAGTTTTCTAGCGGGAGCCGACAATGAGCAGTTCTTC,CASSFLAGADNEQFF
TRBV18,.,TRBD2,TRBJ2-7,TGTGCCAGCTCACCGCTAGCGGGGCCGGACTACGAGCAGTACTTC,CASSPLAGPDYEQYF
TRBV18,.,.,TRBJ2-1,TGTGCCAGCTCGGTCATGGGAGCCTACAATGAGCAGTTCTTC,CASSVMGAYNEQFF
TRBV15,.,.,TRBJ1-1,TGTGCCACCAGCAGAGATGCAGGGCTTGGGACTGAAGCTTTCTTT,CATSRDAGLGTEAFF
TRBV6-6,once,.,TRBJ2-4,TGTGCCAGCAAACTAGCCGAAAGGAACAAAAACATTCAGTACTTC,CASKLAERNKNIQYF
TRBV11-2,.,TRBD2,TRBJ2-5,TGTGCCAGCCGATCAAGGACTAGCGGGAGGGGTGACCAGTACTTC,CASRSRTSGRGDQYF
TRBV19,.,TRBD1,TRBJ2-3,TGTGCCAGTATCTCAGGGGGTGATACGCAGTATTTT,CASISGGDTQYF
TRBV7-9,.,.,TRBJ2-7,TGTGCCAGCGACTCCGGCGTTACTAACGAGCAGTACTTC,CASDSGVTNEQYF
TRBV7-3,.,.,TRBJ2-1,TGTGCCAGCAGCTTAATCGGCGGAGAGCAGTTCTTC,CASSLIGGEQFF
TRBV25-1,.,.,TRBJ1-2,TGTGCCAGCAGCTTCCTTATCGACTATGGCTACACCTTC,CASSFLIDYGYTF
TRBV9,.,.,TRBJ2-2,TGTGCCAGCAGCGCAACAGGGCAAGACACCGGGGAGCTGTTTTTT,CASSATGQDTGELFF
TRBV6-5,once,.,TRBJ1-2,TGTGCCAGCAGTTATGGGGGGGAGAACTATGGCTACACCTTC,CASSYGGENYGYTF
TRBV14,.,.,TRBJ2-5,TGTGCCAGCAGCCAAGATCGAGTGACCCAGTACTTC,CASSQDRVTQYF
TRBV10-3,.,.,TRBJ1-2,TGTGCCATCAGTCGTCAGGTGCCTGTGGGTGGCTACACCTTC,CAISRQVPVGGYTF
TRBV5-6,.,.,TRBJ1-4,TGTGCCAGCAGCACAACCGCGACAGCTAATGAAAAACTGTTTTTT,CASSTTATANEKLFF
TRBV9,.,.,TRBJ1-1,TGTGCCAGCCGAGAACAGGTACTGAACACTGAAGCTTTCTTT,CASREQVLNTEAFF
TRBV7-2,.,TRBD2,TRBJ2-1,TGTGCCAGCAGCGAGACTAGCGGGTCATACAATGAGCAGTTCTTC,CASSETSGSYNEQFF
TRBV27,.,.,TRBJ2-5,TGTGCCAGCAGTTTCGAGCGGAGGGGGACCCAGTACTTC,CASSFERRGTQYF
TRBV5-4,once,.,TRBJ2-3,TGTGCCAGCAGCTCTAAGGAAGGCGGGTGGACAGATACGCAGTATTTT,CASSSKEGGWTDTQYF
TRBV7-9,.,.,TRBJ1-3,TGTGCCAGCAGTTGGGCGAGCAACTCTGGAAACACCATATATTTT,CASSWASNSGNTIYF
TRBV9,once,.,TRBJ1-2,TGTGCCACCGGTGTTTCGGTCGGGGGCTACACCTTC,CATGVSVGGYTF
TRBV10-3,.,.,TRBJ1-5,TGTGCCATCAATGACGGTCCAAATCAGCCCCAGCATTTT,CAINDGPNQPQHF
TRBV7-2,.,TRBD1,TRBJ2-7,TGTGCCAGCAGCTCAGACCCGGGACAGTTCTACGAGCAGTACTTC,CASSSDPGQFYEQYF
TRBV6-5,.,TRBD1,TRBJ2-5,TGTGCCAGCAGTGCATCCGGGACAGGGGAAGAGACCCAGTACTTC,CASSASGTGEETQYF
TRBV6-5,once,TRBD2,TRBJ2-3,TGTGCCAGCAGTTCGGGACTAGCGGGAGTAGGAAATACGCAGTATTTT,CASSSGLAGVGNTQYF
TRBV10-3,.,.,TRBJ1-1,TGTGCCATCAGTGAGTCTCGGGAGTTGAACACTGAAGCTTTCTTT,CAISESRELNTEAFF